This T cell receptor (beta chain) emerged from a study of CD8 T cells in ankylosing spondylitis. Notes on the study in general: One TCR beta motif, made up of 7 or 8 highly homologous variants, appeared characteristic of ankylosing spondylitis blood.

MiXCR, applied by TCRdb to the 5' RACE reads, yields one record per CDR3 protein. Here the sample spans 650,000 to 800,000 distinct CDR3 sequences, around a fifth being singletons. Germline V gene lookup returns CDR1 DFQATT and CDR2 SNEGSKA (reference sequence). J lost 2 bases, V lost 5 bases, and 1 base had no gene match. There are 13 residues in the CDR3. This clonotype was found a few times. Its antigen is currently unknown. This chain links TRBV20-1 with TRBJ2-7, with TRBD2 identical over 12 bases. Sequencing was performed on blood, either unsorted or a sorted T cell fraction (not recorded which). This receptor was identified in a male donor with ankylosing spondylitis. DNA for the CDR3: TGCAGTGCTCGGACTAGCGGGGCCTACGAGCAGTACTTC. It yields the protein CSARTSGAYEQYF.